The next 7 T cell receptor beta chains were all read from a single sample in a study of T cells after yellow fever vaccination. TCRdb processed the 5' RACE reads anew with MiXCR; each CDR3 protein has one entry. The sample has some 300,000 distinct CDR3 sequences, roughly a tenth seen once; the top ten hold about 3%. Source: CD4+ T cells sorted from PBMCs, taken 45 days after the yellow fever booster vaccination. Receptors were obtained from a man aged 18-30 years who received the YFV17D yellow fever vaccine.

The chain combines TRBV12-3 or TRBV12-4 with TRBJ2-1, with D possibly called TRBD1 or TRBD2 (5 bases each). Trimming left V 3 bases short and J 6 bases short, with 6 bases between. The CDR3 has 12 residues. The CDR3 DNA follows: TGTGCCAGCAGTTTTGGGGGCAATGAGCAGTTCTTC. As protein: CASSFGGNEQFF.

This clonotype came up many times. The gene calls are TRBV18 and TRBJ1-2, with a weak D call TRBD1 (6 bases). Deletions cut 2 bases from V and 2 bases from J, with 12 bases between. This CDR3 spans 15 amino acids. Germline assignment: CDR1 KGHSH and CDR2 LQKENI. This CDR3 is CASSPTGQMNYGYTF. Written as DNA, the CDR3 is TGTGCCAGCTCACCAACCGGACAGATGAACTATGGCTACACCTTC.

This clonotype was seen a handful of times. The chain carries TRBV12-3 or TRBV12-4 and TRBJ1-5; D is perhaps TRBD1 (5 bases). CDR3 length: 15 residues. The V end lost 6 bases, the J end lost 5 bases, and 17 bases lay between the germline ends. CDR3 in DNA: TGTGCCAGCAGAATCCGTAATACGGGGGATCAGCCCCAGCATTTT. Its translation: CASRIRNTGDQPQHF.

The chain joins TRBV5-1 to TRBJ2-1; 8 bases align to TRBD1. Trimming cost V 2 bases and J 6 bases; bases outside gene matches: 10. The CDR3 totals 16 residues. Germline-derived CDR1 and CDR2 are SGHRS and YFSETQ. The CDR3 spells CASSLAGTGGVNEQFF. The CDR3 DNA sequence: TGCGCCAGCAGCTTAGCCGGGACAGGTGGTGTCAATGAGCAGTTCTTC.

This clonotype has more than one count but fewer than ten. This chain uses TRBV7-8 with TRBJ1-3; TRBD1 matches 7 bases. The CDR3 is 16 residues long. Trimming took 4 bases from V and 0 from J; bases not matched to a gene: 6. CDR1 and CDR2 (germline): SGHVS, FQNEAQ. The CDR3 here is CASSSLGQSSGNTIYF. DNA of the CDR3: TGTGCCAGCAGCTCTTTGGGACAGAGCTCTGGAAACACCATATATTTT.

A few counts support this clonotype. The chain joins TRBV5-1 to TRBJ2-5; the match to TRBD1 covers 11 bases. The germline CDR1 and CDR2 sequences are SGHRS and YFSETQ. The CDR3 runs to 14 residues. V lost 7 bases and J lost 6; bases outside the gene matches: 8. CDR3 sequence reads: CASSSGTGGKTQYF. The CDR3 DNA reads TGCGCCAGCTCAAGCGGGACAGGGGGGAAGACCCAGTACTTC.

The CDR3 DNA is TGCGCCAGCAGCACCGGACAGGGGGCGTTTGGCTACACCTTC. It specifies CASSTGQGAFGYTF. The J gene is TRBJ1-2, the V gene TRBV5-1; 11 bases are shared with TRBD1. The CDR3 consists of 14 residues. V dropped 4 bases and J dropped 7; count of bases not matched to a gene: 6. Germline lookup yields CDR1 SGHRS and CDR2 YFSETQ.